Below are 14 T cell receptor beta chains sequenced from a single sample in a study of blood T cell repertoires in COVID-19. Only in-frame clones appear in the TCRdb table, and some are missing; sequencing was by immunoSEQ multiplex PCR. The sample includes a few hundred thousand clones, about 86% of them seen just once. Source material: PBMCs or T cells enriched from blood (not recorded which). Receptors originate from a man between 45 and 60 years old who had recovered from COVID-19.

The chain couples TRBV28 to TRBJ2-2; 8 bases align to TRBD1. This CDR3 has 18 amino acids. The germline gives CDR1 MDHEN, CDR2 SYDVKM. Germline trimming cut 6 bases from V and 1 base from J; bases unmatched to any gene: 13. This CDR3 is CASRPETGTGLNTGELFF. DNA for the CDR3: TGTGCCAGCAGACCTGAAACCGGGACAGGTTTGAACACCGGGGAGCTGTTTTTT.

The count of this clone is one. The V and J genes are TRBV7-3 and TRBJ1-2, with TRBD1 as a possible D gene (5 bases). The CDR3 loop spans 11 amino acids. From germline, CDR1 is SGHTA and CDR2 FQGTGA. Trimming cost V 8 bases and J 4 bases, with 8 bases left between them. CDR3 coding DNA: TGTGCCAGCGGGGACTCCTATGGCTACACCTTC. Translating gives CASGDSYGYTF.

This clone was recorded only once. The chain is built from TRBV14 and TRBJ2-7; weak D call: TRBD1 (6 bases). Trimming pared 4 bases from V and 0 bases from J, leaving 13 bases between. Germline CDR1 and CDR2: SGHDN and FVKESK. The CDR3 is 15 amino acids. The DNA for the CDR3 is TGTGCCAGCAGCCCTCCTTGGGGGCACTCCTACGAGCAGTACTTC. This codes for CASSPPWGHSYEQYF. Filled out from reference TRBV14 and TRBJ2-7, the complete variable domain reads EAGVTQFPSHSVIEKGQTVTLRCDPISGHDNLYWYRRVMGKEIKFLLHFVKESKQDESGMPNNRFLAERTGGTYSTLKVQPAELEDSGVYFCASSPPWGHSYEQYFGPGTRLTVT.

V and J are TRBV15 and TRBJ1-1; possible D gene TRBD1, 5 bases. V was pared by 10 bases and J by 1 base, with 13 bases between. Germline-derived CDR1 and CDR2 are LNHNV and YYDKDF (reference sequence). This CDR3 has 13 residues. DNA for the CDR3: TGTGCCAGCCAGGGCTTAGAGAACACTGAAGCTTTCTTT. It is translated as CASQGLENTEAFF.

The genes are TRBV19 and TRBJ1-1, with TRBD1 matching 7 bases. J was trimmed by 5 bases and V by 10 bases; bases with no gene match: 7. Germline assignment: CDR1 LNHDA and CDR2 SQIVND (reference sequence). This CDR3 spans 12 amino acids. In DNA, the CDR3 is TGTGCCACCCAGGGGGTCGTTACTGAAGCTTTCTTT. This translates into CATQGVVTEAFF.

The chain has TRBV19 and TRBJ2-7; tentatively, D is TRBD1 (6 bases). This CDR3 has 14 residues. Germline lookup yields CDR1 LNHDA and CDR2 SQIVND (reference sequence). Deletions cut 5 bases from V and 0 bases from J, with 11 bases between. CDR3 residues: CASSHRANSYEQYF. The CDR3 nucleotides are TGTGCCAGTAGTCACAGGGCCAACTCCTACGAGCAGTACTTC.

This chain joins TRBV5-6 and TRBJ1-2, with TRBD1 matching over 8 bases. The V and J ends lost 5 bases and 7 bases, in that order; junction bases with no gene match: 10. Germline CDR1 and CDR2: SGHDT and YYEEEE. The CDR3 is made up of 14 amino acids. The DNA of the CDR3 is TGTGCCAGCAGTTCGGACAGGGCGTTGGGTGGCTACACCTTC. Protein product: CASSSDRALGGYTF.

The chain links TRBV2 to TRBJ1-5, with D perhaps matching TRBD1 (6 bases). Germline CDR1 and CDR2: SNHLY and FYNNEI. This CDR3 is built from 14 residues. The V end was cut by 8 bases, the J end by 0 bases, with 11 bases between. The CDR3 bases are TGTGCCAGCGGGGGACAATATAGCAATCAGCCCCAGCATTTT. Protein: CASGGQYSNQPQHF.

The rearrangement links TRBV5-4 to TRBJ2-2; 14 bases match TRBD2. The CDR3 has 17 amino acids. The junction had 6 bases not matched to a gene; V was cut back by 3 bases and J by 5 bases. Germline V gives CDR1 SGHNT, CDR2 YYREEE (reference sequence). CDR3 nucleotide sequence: TGTGCCAGCAGCTCGGGACTAGCGGGGGCGACTACCGGGGAGCTGTTTTTT. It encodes CASSSGLAGATTGELFF.

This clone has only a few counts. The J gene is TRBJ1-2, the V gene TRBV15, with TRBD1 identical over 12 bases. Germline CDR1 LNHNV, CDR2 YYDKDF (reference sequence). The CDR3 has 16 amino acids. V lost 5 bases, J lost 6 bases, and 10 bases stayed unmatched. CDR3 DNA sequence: TGTGCCACCAGCGGCTACCCGGGACAGGGGGCAAATGGCTACACCTTC. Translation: CATSGYPGQGANGYTF.

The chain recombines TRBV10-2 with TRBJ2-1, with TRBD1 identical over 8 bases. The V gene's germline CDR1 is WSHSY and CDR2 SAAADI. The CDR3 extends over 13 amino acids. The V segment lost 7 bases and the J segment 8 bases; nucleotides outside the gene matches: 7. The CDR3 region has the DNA TGCGCCAGCACCGGGACAGGTGGAGATGAGCAGTTCTTC. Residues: CASTGTGGDEQFF.

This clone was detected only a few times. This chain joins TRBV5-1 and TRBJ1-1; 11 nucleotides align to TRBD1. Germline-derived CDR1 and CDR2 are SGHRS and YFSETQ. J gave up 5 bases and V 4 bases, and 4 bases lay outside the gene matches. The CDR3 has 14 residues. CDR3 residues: CASSPGQGATEAFF. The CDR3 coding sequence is TGCGCCAGCAGCCCCGGACAGGGGGCGACTGAAGCTTTCTTT.

The DNA for the CDR3 is TGTGCCAGCAGAAGGGGGAGTCCCCCCACCGGGGAGCTGTTTTTT. This encodes CASRRGSPPTGELFF. The V call is TRBV5-6, the J call TRBJ2-2; a weak D match, TRBD1 (6 bases). Trimming took 5 bases from V and 4 from J, leaving 15 bases between them. There are 15 residues in the CDR3. Germline values: CDR1 SGHDT, CDR2 YYEEEE.

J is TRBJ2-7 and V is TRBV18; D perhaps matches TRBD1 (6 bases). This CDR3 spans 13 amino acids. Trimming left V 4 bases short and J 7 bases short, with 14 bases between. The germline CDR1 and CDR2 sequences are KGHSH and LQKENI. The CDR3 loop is CASSQDRTGEQYF. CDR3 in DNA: TGTGCCAGCTCACAGGACAGAACGGGGGAGCAGTACTTC. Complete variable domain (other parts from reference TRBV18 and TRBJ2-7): NAGVMQNPRHLVRRRGQEARLRCSPMKGHSHVYWYRQLPEEGLKFMVYLQKENIIDESGMPKERFSAEFPKEGPSILRIQQVVRGDSAAYFCASSQDRTGEQYFGPGTRLTVT.